The clone carrying this T cell receptor (beta chain) has a handful of counts. TCRdb analysed the RT-PCR reads with MiXCR anew, one entry per CDR3 protein. Of about 680,000 distinct CDR3 sequences listed, over 12% are singletons. This CDR3 is built from 15 residues. Germline V gene data show CDR1 as SGHRS and CDR2 as YFSETQ. V lost 0 bases, J lost 5 bases, and 5 bases stayed unmatched. The receptor's source is a female donor in good health, serving as a healthy control. Sequenced input: memory CD4+ T cells from blood. The chain links TRBV5-1 to TRBJ2-3; TRBD1 matches at 8 bases. CDR3 amino acids: CASSLEGQAGDTQYF. CDR3 in DNA: TGCGCCAGCAGCTTGGAGGGACAGGCGGGAGATACGCAGTATTTT.